The 7 T cell receptor beta chains below were found in one sample sequenced in a study of blood T cell repertoires in COVID-19 (TCRdb year 2020). Preparation of the library involved the immunoSEQ multiplex PCR assay. TCRdb took over this immuneACCESS table, retaining in-frame rearrangements with V and J assigned. Such tables are incomplete; in checked studies, under half of the missing clones stem from an unresolved V gene, and the remainder is unexplained. The sample table shows over 150,000 clones, and about 81% are seen once. The ten largest make up about 7.7% of the sample. Sequencing was carried out using PBMCs or T cells enriched from blood (not recorded which). The receptors here all came from a man over 45 who had recovered from COVID-19.

The chain combines TRBV6-5 with TRBJ1-2; 7 bases align to TRBD1. CDR3 size: 15 residues. CDR1 MNHEY and CDR2 SVGAGI come from the germline V gene. V lost 2 bases, J lost 8 bases, and 11 bases stayed unmatched. Here the CDR3 reads CASSYARDSPEGYTF. The CDR3 region has the DNA TGTGCCAGCAGTTACGCCCGGGACAGCCCGGAAGGCTACACCTTC.

Comment on this clone: In the same sample, other DNA sequences code for this CDR3. V usage is TRBV12-5 and J usage is TRBJ1-2; 11 nucleotides match TRBD1. Germline trimming cut 6 bases from V and 7 bases from J; bases unmatched to any gene: 4. The CDR3 totals 13 residues. Germline-derived CDR1 and CDR2 are LGHNT and FRNRAP. This CDR3 reads CASGRTGGLGYTF. CDR3 DNA sequence: TGTGCTAGTGGCAGGACAGGGGGCCTTGGCTACACCTTC.

In its sample, this clone was seen a few times. V is TRBV19 and J is TRBJ1-2; TRBD1 matches 7 bases. Germline lookup yields CDR1 LNHDA and CDR2 SQIVND (reference sequence). The CDR3 runs to 16 residues. V dropped 6 bases and J dropped 0; count of bases not matched to a gene: 10. The CDR3 protein is CASRGPTGDPNYGYTF. CDR3 DNA: TGTGCCAGTAGGGGCCCTACAGGGGACCCTAACTATGGCTACACCTTC.

V gene TRBV6-5 combines with J gene TRBJ1-5; D unclear. From germline, CDR1 is MNHEY and CDR2 SVGAGI. The CDR3 runs to 15 residues. The V and J ends lost 4 bases and 0 bases respectively, with 10 bases between them. CDR3 bases: TGTGCCAGCAGTTGGAGAAGAGATAGCAATCAGCCCCAGCATTTT. This gives the protein CASSWRRDSNQPQHF.

This clone occurred a few times. The chain recombines TRBV7-6 with TRBJ2-2; 7 nucleotides align to TRBD2. The germline V gene has CDR1 SGHVS and CDR2 FNYEAQ. This CDR3 comprises 15 residues. The V and J ends lost 2 bases and 3 bases, in that order; junction bases with no gene match: 3. CDR3 in DNA: TGTGCCAGCAGCTTATTGGGGGGGTACACCGGGGAGCTGTTTTTT. It translates to CASSLLGGYTGELFF.

The sample holds one count of this clone. This chain links TRBV19 with TRBJ1-2; D might be TRBD1 (6 bases). V dropped 1 base and J dropped 3 bases, with 9 bases sitting between them. Germline CDR1 reads LNHDA; CDR2 reads SQIVND (reference sequence). CDR3 size: 14 residues. This chain's CDR3 is CASSIVQGYYGYTF. CDR3 in DNA: TGTGCCAGTAGTATAGTGCAGGGGTACTATGGCTACACCTTC.

This chain uses TRBV21-1 with TRBJ1-2; the D call in the table, TRBD1, was not verified against the DNA. TRBV21-1 is classified as a pseudogene. The CDR3 is 14 amino acids. In DNA form, the CDR3 reads TGTGCCAGCAGCAAAGAGACAGGGGCCTATGGCTACACCTTC. It yields the protein CASSKETGAYGYTF.